This passage covers 11 T cell receptor beta chains from one sample sequenced in a study of OX40 agonist ivuxolimab in advanced cancers. Clones were read by immunoSEQ multiplex PCR, and TCRdb kept only the in-frame ones, dropping some. The data hold fewer than 70,000 clones, with around 80% observed a single time. Sequencing was performed on CD4+ or CD8+ T cells sorted from blood, taken in a trial of the OX40 agonist ivuxolimab. The receptors were sampled from an adult with an advanced solid tumor such as melanoma, head and neck, liver or kidney cancer.

This clone was recorded once. The V call is TRBV6-1, the J call TRBJ2-2; TRBD1 might be the D (6 bases). Germline lookup yields CDR1 MNHNS and CDR2 SASEGT. CDR3 length: 13 amino acids. With 8 bases removed from V and 1 base from J, the gap between germline ends came to 8 bases. The CDR3, as DNA: TGTGCCAGCCGGACAGAGAACACCGGGGAGCTGTTTTTT. Residues: CASRTENTGELFF.

V is TRBV13 and J is TRBJ2-2; 7 bases fit TRBD1. Germline CDR1 reads PRHDT; CDR2 reads FYEKMQ (reference sequence). The CDR3 covers 16 residues. The V and J ends lost 5 bases and 4 bases, in that order; junction bases with no gene match: 10. In DNA, the CDR3 is TGTGCCAGCAGCCCAACCGGGACAGTCGGCACCGGGGAGCTGTTTTTT. This sequence encodes CASSPTGTVGTGELFF.

Only a few counts were recorded for this clone. The chain uses TRBV7-2 and TRBJ2-5, with D perhaps matching TRBD2 (6 bases). This CDR3 comprises 15 residues. The germline gives CDR1 SGHTA, CDR2 FQGNSA. V dropped 2 bases and J dropped 2 bases, with 12 bases sitting between them. The DNA for the CDR3 is TGTGCCAGCAGCTTAAGAATAGCGGAACAAGAGACCCAGTACTTC. As protein: CASSLRIAEQETQYF.

This sequence joins TRBV27 and TRBJ2-1, with TRBD2 matching 9 bases. Germline CDR1 reads MNHEY; CDR2 reads SMNVEV (reference sequence). The CDR3 runs to 16 residues. J was trimmed by 7 bases and V by 5 bases; bases with no gene match: 12. The CDR3 loop reads CASSIERGAGSNEQFF. The CDR3 nucleotides are TGTGCCAGCAGTATAGAGCGGGGGGCCGGATCAAATGAGCAGTTCTTC.

The chain combines TRBV6-1 with TRBJ2-4; TRBD1 aligns across 8 bases. CDR1 and CDR2 (germline): MNHNS, SASEGT. V was clipped by 4 bases and J by 0 bases; unmatched bases: 17. The CDR3 is 20 residues long. CDR3 region: CASSVSGGLTGAIAKNIQYF. The CDR3 DNA is TGTGCCAGCAGTGTTTCAGGGGGCTTGACCGGGGCTATAGCCAAAAACATTCAGTACTTC.

The DNA for the CDR3 is TGTGCCAGCAGCTTGGAAGGGAAATGGATTGAAGCTTTCTTT. It specifies CASSLEGKWIEAFF. The V gene is TRBV5-4, the J gene TRBJ1-1; unclear D gene. The V end lost 0 bases, the J end lost 7 bases, and 13 bases lay between the germline ends. CDR1 and CDR2 from the germline V gene are SGHNT and YYREEE (reference sequence). The CDR3 totals 14 residues.

In this sample, this clone turned up a few times. The DNA for the CDR3 is TGCGCCAGCAGCTTGTCCAACGTAGCGGTTACTACCGGGGAGCTGTTTTTT. Translating gives CASSLSNVAVTTGELFF. The chain joins TRBV5-1 to TRBJ2-2, with D perhaps TRBD2 (6 bases). The CDR3 consists of 17 residues. Trimming removed 1 base at V and 5 bases at J, with 18 bases between. CDR1 and CDR2 (germline): SGHRS, YFSETQ. The full variable domain, its missing parts supplied by reference TRBV5-1 and TRBJ2-2, is KAGVTQTPRYLIKTRGQQVTLSCSPISGHRSVSWYQQTPGQGLQFLFEYFSETQRNKGNFPGRFSGRQFSNSRSEMNVSTLELGDSALYLCASSLSNVAVTTGELFFGEGSRLTVL.

This chain links TRBV5-1 with TRBJ1-1, with a weak D call TRBD1 (5 bases). This CDR3 has 14 amino acids. V was pared by 0 bases and J by 2 bases, with 8 bases between. Looked up from germline, CDR1 is SGHRS and CDR2 is YFSETQ. The CDR3 DNA is TGCGCCAGCAGCTTGGACGGGGCAAACACTGAAGCTTTCTTT. It is translated as CASSLDGANTEAFF.

The V call is TRBV28, the J call TRBJ1-2, with TRBD1 identical over 9 bases. CDR1 is MDHEN, CDR2 SYDVKM, per germline. The V and J ends lost 5 bases and 4 bases, in that order; junction bases with no gene match: 17. This CDR3 is 18 amino acids long. CDR3 residues: CASSGPGQGFFRSYGYTF. In DNA form, the CDR3 reads TGTGCCAGCAGTGGCCCGGGACAGGGTTTCTTTCGTAGCTATGGCTACACCTTC.

This clone showed up just once. The rearrangement links TRBV5-4 to TRBJ2-1; D may be TRBD2 (6 bases). The CDR3 runs 16 residues. Trimming took 4 bases from V and 2 from J, leaving 16 bases between them. The germline CDR1 and CDR2 sequences are SGHNT and YYREEE (reference sequence). CDR3 DNA: TGTGCCAGCAGCCGGGCCGGGACTCCTACCTACAATGAGCAGTTCTTC. As protein: CASSRAGTPTYNEQFF.

This clone was found a few times. This chain links TRBV11-2 with TRBJ1-3; D gene uncertain. This CDR3 is 13 amino acids long. The germline V and J ends were trimmed by 5 bases and 4 bases, with 9 bases remaining between them. Germline CDR1 and CDR2: SGHAT and FQNNGV. CDR3 nucleotides: TGTGCCAGCAGCCTACAACAGGGAAACACCATATATTTT. Amino acids: CASSLQQGNTIYF.